This is a list of T cell receptor beta chains from one sample in a study of T cell responses to AZD1222 COVID-19 vaccine. Measured with immunoSEQ multiplex PCR; TCRdb has only the in-frame clones, and not every one. The sample yields some 150,000 clones, roughly nine tenths seen once. Specimen: peripheral blood, collected on day 0 of AZD1222 vaccination. These receptors were taken from an adult in good health. Each CDR3 is given with its conserved first and last residue. Each record gives: CDR3 protein, CDR3 DNA, D gene, clone size, V gene, J gene, CDR3 length. D genes are given only for firm matches. Expanded clones get a size class; other rows say once, few or many, or leave the size out.

CAWDRGLGFGMNTEAFF,TGTGCCTGGGACAGGGGGCTGGGTTTTGGGATGAACACTGAAGCTTTCTTT,TRBD1,-,TRBV30,TRBJ1-1,17
CASSRVRGARGNSPLHF,TGTGCCAGCAGCCGGGTACGGGGGGCCCGAGGGAATTCACCCCTCCACTTT,-,once,TRBV3-1/TRBV3-2,TRBJ1-6,17
CASHLMGGPKTEAFF,TGTGCCAGCCATCTTATGGGGGGGCCGAAGACTGAAGCTTTCTTT,-,once,TRBV19,TRBJ1-1,15
CASSLSQGSPLHF,TGTGCCAGCAGCTTAAGTCAGGGTTCACCCCTCCACTTT,-,-,TRBV11-2,TRBJ1-6,13
CASSPQGRTYQETQYF,TGTGCCAGCTCACCACAGGGGCGTACGTACCAGGAGACCCAGTACTTC,-,-,TRBV18,TRBJ2-5,16
CASSPEGQNEQFF,TGTGCCAGCAGTCCAGAGGGACAGAATGAGCAGTTCTTC,TRBD1,few,TRBV12-3/TRBV12-4,TRBJ2-1,13
CASSTRDPRGANYGYTF,TGCGCCAGCAGCACCCGCGATCCCCGGGGAGCTAACTATGGCTACACCTTC,-,-,TRBV5-1,TRBJ1-2,17
CAWSPGQGAYGYTF,TGTGCCTGGAGTCCGGGACAGGGGGCTTATGGCTACACCTTC,TRBD1,-,TRBV30,TRBJ1-2,14
CAISESSGQVNQPQHF,TGTGCCATCAGTGAGTCCTCTGGACAGGTTAATCAGCCCCAGCATTTT,TRBD1,once,TRBV10-3,TRBJ1-5,16
CASSWRTVSGDTEAFF,TGTGCCAGCAGCTGGAGGACAGTTTCCGGGGACACTGAAGCTTTCTTT,-,once,TRBV7-8,TRBJ1-1,16
CASSQDWGLDNSPLHF,TGCGCCAGCAGCCAAGATTGGGGATTGGACAATTCACCCCTCCACTTT,-,-,TRBV4-3,TRBJ1-6,16
CASSPREMRQETQYF,TGTGCCAGCTCACCACGGGAAATGAGGCAAGAGACCCAGTACTTC,-,once,TRBV18,TRBJ2-5,15
CASSEVGQGLYEQYF,TGTGCCAGCAGCGAAGTAGGACAGGGATTGTACGAGCAGTACTTC,TRBD1,-,TRBV7-2,TRBJ2-7,15
CASSLRQGSEKLFF,TGTGCCAGCAGCTTAAGGCAGGGGAGTGAAAAACTGTTTTTT,-,-,TRBV7-9,TRBJ1-4,14
CASSPPGLSTNEQFF,TGTGCCAGCAGCCCGCCGGGACTTAGCACGAATGAGCAGTTCTTC,-,-,TRBV11-2,TRBJ2-1,15
CASSFVQGEQFF,TGTGCCAGCAGCTTTGTCCAGGGAGAGCAGTTCTTC,-,-,TRBV7-2,TRBJ2-1,12
CASSQPRGLADYNEQFF,TGTGCCAGCAGCCAACCCCGGGGACTAGCGGACTACAATGAGCAGTTCTTC,TRBD2,-,TRBV3-1/TRBV3-2,TRBJ2-1,17
CATQGFEDTQYF,TGTGCCACCCAGGGATTTGAGGATACGCAGTATTTT,-,-,TRBV3-1/TRBV3-2,TRBJ2-3,12
CASSRSGGAGGDTQYF,TGTGCCAGCAGCCGCAGCGGGGGGGCCGGGGGAGATACGCAGTATTTT,TRBD2,-,TRBV7-2,TRBJ2-3,16
CASSEAQGPYEQYF,TGTGCCAGCAGTGAAGCCCAGGGGCCCTACGAGCAGTACTTC,-,-,TRBV6-1,TRBJ2-7,14
CASSLTSPYYNEQFF,TGTGCCAGCAGCCTCACTAGTCCTTACTACAATGAGCAGTTCTTC,-,-,TRBV6-5,TRBJ2-1,15
CASSQVRGTEAFF,TGTGCCAGCAGCCAAGTTAGGGGTACTGAAGCTTTCTTT,-,-,TRBV3-1/TRBV3-2,TRBJ1-1,13
CASSSPGGLGYGYTF,TGTGCCAGCAGTTCGCCAGGGGGATTGGGCTATGGCTACACCTTC,TRBD1,once,TRBV6-5,TRBJ1-2,15
CASSLRLYGYTF,TGTGCCAGCTCCCTCCGACTCTATGGCTACACCTTC,-,-,TRBV28,TRBJ1-2,12
CASSPTDRPTQYF,TGTGCCAGCAGTCCTACGGACAGACCCACCCAGTACTTC,-,once,TRBV6-5,TRBJ2-5,13
CSVEGPRGNSGNTIYF,TGCAGCGTTGAAGGGCCGCGGGGGAACTCTGGAAACACCATATATTTT,-,-,TRBV29-1,TRBJ1-3,16
CASSLNPSIGGNQPQHF,TGTGCCAGCAGCTTGAACCCCTCGATCGGAGGGAATCAGCCCCAGCATTTT,-,-,TRBV5-5,TRBJ1-5,17
CASTIRGTGFPPNGYTF,TGTGCCAGCACCATTAGAGGGACAGGGTTCCCCCCCAATGGCTACACCTTC,TRBD1,-,TRBV5-6,TRBJ1-2,17
CAWSVKGSYQPQHF,TGTGCCTGGAGTGTAAAGGGGAGTTACCAGCCCCAGCATTTT,-,once,TRBV30,TRBJ1-5,14
CSVEADYGYTF,TGCAGCGTTGAAGCCGATTATGGCTACACCTTC,-,-,TRBV29-1,TRBJ1-2,11
CASSLGGHYGYTF,TGTGCCAGCAGCCTCGGGGGTCACTATGGCTACACCTTC,-,-,TRBV7-3,TRBJ1-2,13
CASSSLSWGRTDTQYF,TGTGCCAGCTCAAGCCTTTCATGGGGGAGGACAGATACGCAGTATTTT,-,-,TRBV18,TRBJ2-3,16
CASTPSPGNTIYF,TGTGCCAGCACCCCGAGCCCTGGAAACACCATATATTTT,-,few,TRBV5-8,TRBJ1-3,13
CASSSIITGELFF,TGTGCCAGCAGTTCAATAATTACCGGGGAGCTGTTTTTT,-,once,TRBV6-2/TRBV6-3,TRBJ2-2,13